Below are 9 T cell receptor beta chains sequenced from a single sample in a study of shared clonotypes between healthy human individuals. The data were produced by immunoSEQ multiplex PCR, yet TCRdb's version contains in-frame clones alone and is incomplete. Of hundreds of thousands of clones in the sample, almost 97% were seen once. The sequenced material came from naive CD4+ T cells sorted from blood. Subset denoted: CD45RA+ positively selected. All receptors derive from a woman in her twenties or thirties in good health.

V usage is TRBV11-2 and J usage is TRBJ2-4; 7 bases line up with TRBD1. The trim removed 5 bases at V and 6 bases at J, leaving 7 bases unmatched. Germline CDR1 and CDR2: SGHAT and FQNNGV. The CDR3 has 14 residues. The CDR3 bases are TGTGCCAGCAGCCACTTAAGACAGGGAAACATTCAGTACTTC. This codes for CASSHLRQGNIQYF.

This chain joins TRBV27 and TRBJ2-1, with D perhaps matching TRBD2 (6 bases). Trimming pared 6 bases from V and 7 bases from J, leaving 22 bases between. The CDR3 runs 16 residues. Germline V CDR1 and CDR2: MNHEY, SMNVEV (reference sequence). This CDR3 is CASSPLSGVTTNEQFF. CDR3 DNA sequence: TGTGCCAGCAGCCCCCTTTCGGGAGTTACAACTAATGAGCAGTTCTTC.

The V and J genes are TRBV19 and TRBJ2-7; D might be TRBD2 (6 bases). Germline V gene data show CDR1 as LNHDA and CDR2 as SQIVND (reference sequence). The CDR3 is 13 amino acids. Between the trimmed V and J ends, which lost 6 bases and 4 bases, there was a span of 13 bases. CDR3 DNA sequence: TGTGCCAGTAGCGGGAGTCTTTTTTACGAGCAGTACTTC. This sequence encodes CASSGSLFYEQYF. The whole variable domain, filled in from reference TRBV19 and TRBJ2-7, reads DGGITQSPKYLFRKEGQNVTLSCEQNLNHDAMYWYRQDPGQGLRLIYYSQIVNDFQKGDIAEGYSVSREKKESFPLTVTSAQKNPTAFYLCASSGSLFYEQYFGPGTRLTVT.

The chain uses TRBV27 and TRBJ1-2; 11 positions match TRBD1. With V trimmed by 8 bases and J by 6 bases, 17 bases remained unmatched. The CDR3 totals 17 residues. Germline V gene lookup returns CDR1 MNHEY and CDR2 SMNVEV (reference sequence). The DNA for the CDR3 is TGTGCCAGCTCCTCCCGACCACCGGGACAGGGGGGGGATGGCTACACCTTC. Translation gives CASSSRPPGQGGDGYTF.

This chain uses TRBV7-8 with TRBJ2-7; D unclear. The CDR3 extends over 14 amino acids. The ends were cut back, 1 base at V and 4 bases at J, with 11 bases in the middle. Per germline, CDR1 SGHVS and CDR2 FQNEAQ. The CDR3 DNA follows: TGTGCCAGCAGCTTAGATCCTGTGCGGTACGAGCAGTACTTC. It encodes CASSLDPVRYEQYF.

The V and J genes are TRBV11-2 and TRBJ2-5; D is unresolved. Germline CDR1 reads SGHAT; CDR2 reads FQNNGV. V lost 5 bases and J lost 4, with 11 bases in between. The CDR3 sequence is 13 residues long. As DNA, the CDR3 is TGTGCCAGCAGCCCAATGGCGGTAGAGACCCAGTACTTC. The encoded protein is CASSPMAVETQYF.

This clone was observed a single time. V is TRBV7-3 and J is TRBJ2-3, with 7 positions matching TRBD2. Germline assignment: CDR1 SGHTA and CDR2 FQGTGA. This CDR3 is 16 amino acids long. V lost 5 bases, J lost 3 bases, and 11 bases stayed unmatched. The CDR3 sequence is CASSPTSGKGTDTQYF. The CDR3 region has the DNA TGTGCCAGCAGCCCTACGAGCGGGAAGGGGACAGATACGCAGTATTTT. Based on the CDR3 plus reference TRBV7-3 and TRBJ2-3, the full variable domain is GAGVSQTPSNKVTEKGKYVELRCDPISGHTALYWYRQSLGQGPEFLIYFQGTGAADDSGLPNDRFFAVRPEGSVSTLKIQRTERGDSAVYLCASSPTSGKGTDTQYFGPGTRLTVL.

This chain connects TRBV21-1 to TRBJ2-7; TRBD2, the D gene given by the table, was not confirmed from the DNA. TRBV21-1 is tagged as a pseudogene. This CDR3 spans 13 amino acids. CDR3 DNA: TGTGCCAGCAGCAGTCTAGTGTGCTACGAGCAGTACTTC. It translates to CASSSLVCYEQYF.

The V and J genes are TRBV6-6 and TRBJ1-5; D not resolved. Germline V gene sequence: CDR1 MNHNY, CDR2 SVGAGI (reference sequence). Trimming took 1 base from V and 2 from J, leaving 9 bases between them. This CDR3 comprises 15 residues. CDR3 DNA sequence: TGTGCCAGCAGTTACTTAGAAATACGCAATCAGCCCCAGCATTTT. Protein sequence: CASSYLEIRNQPQHF.